The clone carrying this T cell receptor (beta chain) has ten or more counts. What it binds is not known. The record originates from a study of T cells in Graves' hyperthyroidism and ophthalmopathy. Study findings and constraints: Blood also contained most expanded thyroid clonotypes above 0.001.

In patients aged 18 to 65, hyperthyroidism was newly diagnosed, with duration under 2 months. RNA transcripts were the template for amplifying TCR beta CDR3 regions. A set of HTBI primers served as the primers for a first-round RT-PCR of the TCR CDR3. TCRdb re-derived calls from the multiplex PCR reads in MiXCR, one entry per CDR3 protein. There are over 650,000 distinct CDR3 sequences in the sample; around 15% occur only once, and approximately 8% lies in the top ten. Per the germline V gene, CDR1 is MNHNS and CDR2 is SASEGT. Unmatched junction bases numbered 5, after V lost 5 bases and J lost 3 bases. This CDR3 is built from 15 residues.

Material: blood. This chain links TRBV6-1 with TRBJ2-2; 8 nucleotides match TRBD1. The sequence came from a man between 18 and 29 years old with Graves' hyperthyroidism. CDR3 DNA sequence: TGTGCCAGCAGTTTACAGGGGGAAGACACCGGGGAGCTGTTTTTT. This codes for CASSLQGEDTGELFF.